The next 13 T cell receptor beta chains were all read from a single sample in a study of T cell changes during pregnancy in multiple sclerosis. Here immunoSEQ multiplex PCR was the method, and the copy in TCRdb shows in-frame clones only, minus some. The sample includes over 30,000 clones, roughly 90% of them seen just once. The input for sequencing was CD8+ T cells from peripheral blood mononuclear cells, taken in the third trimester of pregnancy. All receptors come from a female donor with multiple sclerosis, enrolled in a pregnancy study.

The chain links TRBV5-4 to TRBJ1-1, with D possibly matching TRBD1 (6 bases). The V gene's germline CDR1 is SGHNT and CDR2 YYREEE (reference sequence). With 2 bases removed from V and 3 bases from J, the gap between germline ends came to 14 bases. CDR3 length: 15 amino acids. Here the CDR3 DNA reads TGTGCCAGCAGCTTCAGGGCGGACAGATACACTGAAGCTTTCTTT. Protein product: CASSFRADRYTEAFF.

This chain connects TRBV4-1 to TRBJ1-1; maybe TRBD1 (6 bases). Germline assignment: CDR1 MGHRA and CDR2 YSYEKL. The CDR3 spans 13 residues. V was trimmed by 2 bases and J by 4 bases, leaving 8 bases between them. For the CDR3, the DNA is TGCGCCAGCAGCCAACAGGGGCCCACTGAAGCTTTCTTT. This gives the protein CASSQQGPTEAFF.

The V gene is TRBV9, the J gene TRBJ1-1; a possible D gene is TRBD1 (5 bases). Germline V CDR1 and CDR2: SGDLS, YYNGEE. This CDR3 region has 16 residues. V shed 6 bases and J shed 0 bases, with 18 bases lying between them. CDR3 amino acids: CASKYIDRILNTEAFF. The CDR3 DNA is TGTGCCAGCAAATACATCGACAGAATCTTGAACACTGAAGCTTTCTTT.

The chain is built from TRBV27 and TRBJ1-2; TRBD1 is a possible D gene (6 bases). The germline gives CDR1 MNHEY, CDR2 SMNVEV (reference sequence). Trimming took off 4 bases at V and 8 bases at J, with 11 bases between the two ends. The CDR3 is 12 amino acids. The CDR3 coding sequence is TGTGCCAGCAGTTCACCAGGGGAGGGCTACACCTTC. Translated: CASSSPGEGYTF.

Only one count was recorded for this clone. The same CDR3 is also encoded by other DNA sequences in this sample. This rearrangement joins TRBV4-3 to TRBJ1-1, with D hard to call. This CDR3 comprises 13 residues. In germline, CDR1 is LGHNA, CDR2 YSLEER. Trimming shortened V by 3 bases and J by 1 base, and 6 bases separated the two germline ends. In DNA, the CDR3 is TGCGCCAGCAGCCAGGGGAGGAACACTGAAGCTTTCTTT. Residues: CASSQGRNTEAFF.

The CDR3 loop is CAWSVRGDTEAFF. CDR3 nucleotides: TGTGCCTGGAGTGTAAGGGGCGACACTGAAGCTTTCTTT. The chain is built from TRBV30 and TRBJ1-1; D might be TRBD1 (5 bases). Trimming removed 0 bases from V and 3 bases from J, with 8 bases in between. This CDR3 has 13 residues. The germline CDR1 and CDR2 sequences are GTSNPN and SVGIG (reference sequence).

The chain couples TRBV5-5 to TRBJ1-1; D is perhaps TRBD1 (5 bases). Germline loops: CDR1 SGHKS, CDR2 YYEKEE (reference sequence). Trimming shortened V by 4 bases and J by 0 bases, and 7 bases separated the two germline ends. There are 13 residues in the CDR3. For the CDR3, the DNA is TGTGCCAGCAGCCCACAGGTGAACACTGAAGCTTTCTTT. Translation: CASSPQVNTEAFF. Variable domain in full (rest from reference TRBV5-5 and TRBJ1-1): DAGVTQSPTHLIKTRGQQVTLRCSPISGHKSVSWYQQVLGQGPQFIFQYYEKEERGRGNFPDRFSARQFPNYSSELNVNALLLGDSALYLCASSPQVNTEAFFGQGTRLTVV.

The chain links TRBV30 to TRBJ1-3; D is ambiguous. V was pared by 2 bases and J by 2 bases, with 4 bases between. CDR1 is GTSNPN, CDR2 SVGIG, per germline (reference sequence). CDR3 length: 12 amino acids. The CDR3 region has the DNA TGTGCCTGGAGTCCCGCTGGAAACACCATATATTTT. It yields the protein CAWSPAGNTIYF.

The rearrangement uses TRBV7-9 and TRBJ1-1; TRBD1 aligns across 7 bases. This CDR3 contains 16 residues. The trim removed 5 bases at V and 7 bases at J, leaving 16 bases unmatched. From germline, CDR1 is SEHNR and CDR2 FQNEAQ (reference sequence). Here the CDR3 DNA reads TGTGCCAGCAGCCTACTACAGGGGCCTGGAACGAGTGAAGCTTTCTTT. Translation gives CASSLLQGPGTSEAFF.

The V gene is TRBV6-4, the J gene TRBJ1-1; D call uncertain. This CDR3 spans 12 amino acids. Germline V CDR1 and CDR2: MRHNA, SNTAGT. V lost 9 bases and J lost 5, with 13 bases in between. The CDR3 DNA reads TGTGCCAGTCTCTTGGAGGCGACTGAAGCTTTCTTT. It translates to CASLLEATEAFF.

This CDR3 is CSVEDKWLRGGRYNEQFF. DNA of the CDR3: TGCAGCGTTGAAGATAAGTGGCTTCGGGGGGGGAGGTACAATGAGCAGTTCTTC. This rearrangement joins TRBV29-1 to TRBJ2-1; TRBD2 matches 8 bases. The germline V gene encodes CDR1 SQVTM and CDR2 ANQGSEA. The length of the CDR3 is 18 residues. V gave up 0 bases and J gave up 4 bases; unmatched junction bases: 14.

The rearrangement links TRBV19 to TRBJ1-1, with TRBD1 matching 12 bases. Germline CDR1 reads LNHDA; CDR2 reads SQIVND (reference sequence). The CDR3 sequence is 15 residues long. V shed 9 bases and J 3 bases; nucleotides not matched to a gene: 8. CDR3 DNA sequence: TGTGCCAGCCTCCGGGACAGGGGGCTAGACACTGAAGCTTTCTTT. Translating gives CASLRDRGLDTEAFF. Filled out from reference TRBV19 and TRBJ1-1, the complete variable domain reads DGGITQSPKYLFRKEGQNVTLSCEQNLNHDAMYWYRQDPGQGLRLIYYSQIVNDFQKGDIAEGYSVSREKKESFPLTVTSAQKNPTAFYLCASLRDRGLDTEAFFGQGTRLTVV.

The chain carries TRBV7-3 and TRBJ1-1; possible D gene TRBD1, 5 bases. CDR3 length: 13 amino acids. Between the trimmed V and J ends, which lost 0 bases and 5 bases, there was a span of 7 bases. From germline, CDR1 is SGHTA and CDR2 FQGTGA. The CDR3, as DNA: TGTGCCAGCAGCTTAACTGGGGGGACTGAAGCTTTCTTT. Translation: CASSLTGGTEAFF.